The rows below give T cell receptor beta chains drawn from one sample of a study of shared clonotypes between healthy human individuals. The protocol was immunoSEQ multiplex PCR, while the TCRdb copy is restricted to in-frame clones and leaves out a portion. The sample yields about 1 million clones, approximately 78% seen once. Input material: memory CD4+ T cells from PBMCs. All receptors derive from a man aged 18-30 years in good health. Some clones in this sample may be carry-over from other donors' samples. CDR3s include the opening cysteine and the closing phenylalanine or tryptophan. Fields, in order: clone size, V gene, J gene, D gene, CDR3 protein, CDR3 DNA. D genes are given only for firm matches. For some rows the clone size is stated as once, few or many, or as a class when expanded; others skip it.

NA	TRBV5-1	TRBJ2-1	TRBD1	CASSLAPGQGGDEQFF	TGCGCCAGCAGCTTGGCTCCGGGACAGGGAGGGGATGAGCAGTTCTTC
few	TRBV19	TRBJ2-7	TRBD2	CASSIGRGSHEQYF	TGTGCCAGTAGTATAGGGCGGGGGTCCCACGAGCAGTACTTC
NA	TRBV5-1	TRBJ2-7	TRBD1	CASSLGGQGYEQYF	TGCGCCAGCAGCTTGGGGGGACAGGGGTACGAGCAGTACTTC
NA	TRBV7-6	TRBJ2-7	NA	CASSLDGPRGYEQYF	TGTGCCAGCAGCTTAGACGGTCCTCGGGGATACGAGCAGTACTTC
few	TRBV6-1	TRBJ2-5	NA	CASSEAIGRETQYF	TGTGCCAGCAGTGAAGCGATCGGGAGAGAGACCCAGTACTTC
NA	TRBV6-5	TRBJ2-3	NA	CASSYRADTDTQYF	TGTGCCAGCAGTTACCGGGCCGACACAGATACGCAGTATTTT
once	TRBV6-6	TRBJ1-2	TRBD1	CASSYGRGPTYGYTF	TGTGCCAGCAGTTACGGGAGGGGGCCTACCTATGGCTACACCTTC
NA	TRBV5-4	TRBJ2-5	NA	CASSLLAGETQYF	TGTGCCAGCAGCTTGCTTGCGGGGGAGACCCAGTACTTC
few	TRBV11-3	TRBJ1-1	NA	CASSPDGHEAFF	TGTGCCAGCAGCCCGGACGGTCACGAAGCTTTCTTT
NA	TRBV5-4	TRBJ1-1	NA	CASSWAQGGGDTEAFF	TGTGCCAGCAGCTGGGCACAGGGCGGGGGAGACACTGAAGCTTTCTTT
NA	TRBV7-2	TRBJ1-1	TRBD1	CASSFYRGETEAFF	TGTGCCAGCAGCTTCTACAGGGGGGAGACTGAAGCTTTCTTT
NA	TRBV6-4	TRBJ2-7	NA	CASRKPLPRAPNYEQYF	TGTGCCAGCAGGAAACCCCTCCCCCGGGCCCCAAACTACGAGCAGTACTTC
NA	TRBV5-1	TRBJ2-7	NA	CASSLAGLAHEQYF	TGCGCCAGCAGCTTGGCGGGCCTAGCCCACGAGCAGTACTTC
NA	TRBV11-2	TRBJ2-2	NA	CASSLARGAGELFF	TGTGCCAGCAGCTTGGCCAGGGGAGCCGGGGAGCTGTTTTTT
few	TRBV4-2	TRBJ2-1	NA	CASSPQGSSYNEQFF	TGTGCCAGCAGCCCCCAGGGTAGCTCCTACAATGAGCAGTTCTTC
NA	TRBV10-3	TRBJ2-7	NA	CAIRERGSHEQYF	TGTGCCATCAGAGAGAGGGGATCCCACGAGCAGTACTTC
NA	TRBV6-5	TRBJ2-7	NA	CASSYGADGAREQYF	TGTGCCAGCAGTTACGGGGCAGATGGGGCTCGTGAGCAGTACTTC
once	TRBV9	TRBJ1-2	NA	CASSGDYRTSNYGYTF	TGTGCCAGCAGCGGGGACTATCGGACGAGTAACTATGGCTACACCTTC
NA	TRBV5-1	TRBJ2-5	TRBD2	CASSRWTSGQETQYF	TGCGCCAGCAGCCGGTGGACTAGCGGACAAGAGACCCAGTACTTC
few	TRBV19	TRBJ1-1	TRBD1	CASTADRMNTEAFF	TGTGCCAGTACCGCGGACAGGATGAACACTGAAGCTTTCTTT
NA	TRBV28	TRBJ1-2	TRBD1	CASSFSPGQGGGGYTF	TGTGCCAGCAGTTTTTCGCCGGGACAGGGGGGAGGTGGCTACACCTTC
NA	TRBV7-2	TRBJ1-1	NA	CASSFGGDQNTEAFF	TGTGCCAGCAGCTTTGGGGGGGACCAGAACACTGAAGCTTTCTTT
NA	TRBV7-2	TRBJ2-3	TRBD2	CASSSTSGGSDTQYF	TGTGCCAGCAGCTCGACTAGCGGAGGTTCAGATACGCAGTATTTT
NA	TRBV5-1	TRBJ1-2	NA	CASSQDGDYGYTF	TGCGCCAGCAGCCAGGACGGAGACTATGGCTACACCTTC
NA	TRBV11-2	TRBJ2-4	NA	CASSLGDWDIQYF	TGTGCCAGCAGCTTAGGAGATTGGGACATTCAGTACTTC
NA	TRBV14	TRBJ2-7	NA	CASSQGRGTEQYF	TGTGCCAGCAGCCAGGGCAGGGGTACCGAGCAGTACTTC
NA	TRBV5-1	TRBJ1-1	NA	CASSLAGGMNTEAFF	TGCGCCAGCAGCTTGGCCGGGGGAATGAACACTGAAGCTTTCTTT
NA	TRBV9	TRBJ2-2	NA	CATSPLPASGELFF	TGTGCCACAAGCCCCCTCCCAGCCTCCGGGGAGCTGTTTTTT
NA	TRBV6-6	TRBJ2-7	TRBD1	CASGVGGQGTYEQYF	TGTGCCAGCGGAGTGGGTGGACAGGGGACCTACGAGCAGTACTTC
NA	TRBV19	TRBJ2-5	TRBD2	CASSPEEAGGVKTQYF	TGTGCCAGTAGCCCCGAGGAAGCGGGAGGGGTGAAGACCCAGTACTTC
once	TRBV10-3	TRBJ1-4	NA	CAITAELNEKLFF	TGTGCCATCACTGCAGAACTTAATGAAAAACTGTTTTTT
NA	TRBV18	TRBJ1-5	NA	CASSPEMGGNQPQHF	TGTGCCAGCTCACCAGAGATGGGTGGCAATCAGCCCCAGCATTTT
NA	TRBV15	TRBJ2-7	NA	CATSRLRDSPYEQYF	TGTGCCACCAGCAGGCTCAGGGACTCCCCCTACGAGCAGTACTTC
NA	TRBV9	TRBJ1-2	NA	CASSAAGGGYTF	TGTGCCAGCAGCGCGGCGGGGGGTGGCTACACCTTC
NA	TRBV6-5	TRBJ2-6	NA	CASSFDSSGANVLTF	TGTGCCAGCAGCTTTGACAGCTCTGGGGCCAACGTCCTGACTTTC
NA	TRBV30	TRBJ2-7	NA	CACSRDTYEQYF	TGTGCCTGTTCCAGGGACACCTACGAGCAGTACTTC
NA	TRBV18	TRBJ2-3	NA	CASSLLSSAGTTDTQYF	TGTGCCAGCTCACTTCTATCCTCTGCGGGGACCACAGATACGCAGTATTTT